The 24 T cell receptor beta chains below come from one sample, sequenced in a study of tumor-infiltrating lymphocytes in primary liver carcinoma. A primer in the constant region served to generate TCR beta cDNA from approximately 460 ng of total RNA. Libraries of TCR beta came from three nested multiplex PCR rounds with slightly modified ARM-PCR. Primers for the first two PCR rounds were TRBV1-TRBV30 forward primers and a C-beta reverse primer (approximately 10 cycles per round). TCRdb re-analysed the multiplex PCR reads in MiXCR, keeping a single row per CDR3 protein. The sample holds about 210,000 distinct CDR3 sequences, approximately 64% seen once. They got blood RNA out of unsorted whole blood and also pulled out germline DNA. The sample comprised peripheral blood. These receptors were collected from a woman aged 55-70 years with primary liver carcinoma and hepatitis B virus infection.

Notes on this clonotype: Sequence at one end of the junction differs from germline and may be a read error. The CDR3 coding sequence is TGCGCCAGCAGCCAAGCCGAGGCCTCCTACAACGAACAGCTCTTC. This sequence encodes CASSQAEASYNEQLF. The chain combines TRBV4-1 with TRBJ2-1; D remains unclear. Germline CDR1 reads MGHRA; CDR2 reads YSYEKL. This CDR3 has 15 residues.

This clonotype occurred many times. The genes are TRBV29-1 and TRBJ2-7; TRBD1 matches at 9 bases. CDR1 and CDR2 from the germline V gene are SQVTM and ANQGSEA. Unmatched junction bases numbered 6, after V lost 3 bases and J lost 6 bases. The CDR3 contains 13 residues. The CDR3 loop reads CSVDPGQGREQYF. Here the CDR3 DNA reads TGCAGCGTTGACCCTGGACAGGGGCGCGAGCAGTACTTC.

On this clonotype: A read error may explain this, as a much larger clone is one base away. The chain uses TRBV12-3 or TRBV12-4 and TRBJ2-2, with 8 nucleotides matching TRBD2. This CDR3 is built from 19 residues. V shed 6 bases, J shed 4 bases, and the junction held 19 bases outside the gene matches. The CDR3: CASSHPGLTGGPVTGELFF. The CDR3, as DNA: TGTGCCAGCAGCCATCCGGGACTAACGGGAGGGCCGGTCACCGGGGAGCTGTTTTTT.

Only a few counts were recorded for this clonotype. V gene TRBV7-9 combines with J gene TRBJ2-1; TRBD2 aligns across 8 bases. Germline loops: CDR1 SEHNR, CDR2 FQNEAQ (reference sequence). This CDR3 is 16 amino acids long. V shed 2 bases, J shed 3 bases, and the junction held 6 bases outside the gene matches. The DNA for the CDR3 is TGTGCCAGCAGCTTATACGTGAGCGGGAGCTACAATGAGCAGTTCTTC. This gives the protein CASSLYVSGSYNEQFF.

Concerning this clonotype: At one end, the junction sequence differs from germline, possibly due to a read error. This CDR3 reads CASCDASGRPYEQYF. The CDR3 DNA reads as TGTGCCAGCTGTGACGCTAGCGGGAGACCCTACGAACAGTACTTC. The chain couples TRBV6-1 to TRBJ2-7, with 10 bases matching TRBD2. The CDR3 length is 15 residues. Germline CDR1 MNHNS, CDR2 SASEGT.

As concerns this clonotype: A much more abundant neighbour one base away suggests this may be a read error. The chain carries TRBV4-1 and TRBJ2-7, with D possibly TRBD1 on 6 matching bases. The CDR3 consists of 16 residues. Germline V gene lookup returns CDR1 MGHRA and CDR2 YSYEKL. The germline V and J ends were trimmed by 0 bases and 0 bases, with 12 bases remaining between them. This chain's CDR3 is CASSQEAAGASYEQYF. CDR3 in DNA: TGCGCCAGCAGCCAAGAGGCGGCAGGGGCCTCCTACGAGCAGTACTTC.

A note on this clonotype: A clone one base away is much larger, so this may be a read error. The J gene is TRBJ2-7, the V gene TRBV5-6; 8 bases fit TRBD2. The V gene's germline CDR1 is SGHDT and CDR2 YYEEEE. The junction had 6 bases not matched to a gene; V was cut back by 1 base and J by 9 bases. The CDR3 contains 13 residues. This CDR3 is CASSLPSGSGQYF. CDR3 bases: TGTGCCAGCAGCTTGCCCAGCGGGAGCGGGCAGTACTTC. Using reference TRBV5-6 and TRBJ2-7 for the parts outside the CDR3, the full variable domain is DAGVTQSPTHLIKTRGQQVTLRCSPKSGHDTVSWYQQALGQGPQFIFQYYEEEERQRGNFPDRFSGHQFPNYSSELNVNALLLGDSALYLCASSLPSGSGQYFGPGTRLTVT.

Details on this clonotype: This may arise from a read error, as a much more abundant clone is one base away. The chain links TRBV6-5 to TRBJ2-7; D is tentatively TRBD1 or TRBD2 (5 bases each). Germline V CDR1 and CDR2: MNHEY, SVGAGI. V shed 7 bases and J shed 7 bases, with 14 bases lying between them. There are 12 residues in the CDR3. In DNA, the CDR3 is TGTGCCAGCAATCGGGACCGTCTGGAGCAGTACTTC. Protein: CASNRDRLEQYF.

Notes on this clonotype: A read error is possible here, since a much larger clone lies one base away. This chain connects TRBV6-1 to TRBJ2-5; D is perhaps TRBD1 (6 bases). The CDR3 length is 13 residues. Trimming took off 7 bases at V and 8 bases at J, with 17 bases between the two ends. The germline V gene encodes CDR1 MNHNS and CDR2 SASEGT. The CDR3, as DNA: TGTGCCAGCACCATAGGGGGTGTCGGCACCCAGTACTTC. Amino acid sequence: CASTIGGVGTQYF.

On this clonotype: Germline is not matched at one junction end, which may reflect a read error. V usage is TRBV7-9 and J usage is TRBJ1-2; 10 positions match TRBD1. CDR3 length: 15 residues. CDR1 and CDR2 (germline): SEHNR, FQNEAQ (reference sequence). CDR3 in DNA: TGTGCCAGCTGCTTAGCGGGGGACAGGGGTTATGGCTACACCTTC. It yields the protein CASCLAGDRGYGYTF.

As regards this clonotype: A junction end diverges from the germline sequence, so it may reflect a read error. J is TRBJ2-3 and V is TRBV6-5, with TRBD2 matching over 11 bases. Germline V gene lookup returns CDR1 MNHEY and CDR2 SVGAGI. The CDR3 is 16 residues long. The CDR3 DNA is TGTACCAGCAGTTACCGGGGACTAGCGGCCAGGGATACGCAGTATTTT. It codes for CTSSYRGLAARDTQYF.

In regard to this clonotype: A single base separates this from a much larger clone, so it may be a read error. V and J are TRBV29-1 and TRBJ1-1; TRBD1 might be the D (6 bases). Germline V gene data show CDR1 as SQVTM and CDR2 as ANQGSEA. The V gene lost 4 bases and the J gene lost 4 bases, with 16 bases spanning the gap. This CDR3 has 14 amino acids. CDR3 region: CSVAGGRGSTEAFF. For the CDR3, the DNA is TGCAGCGTTGCAGGCGGCAGGGGAAGCACTGAAGCTTTCTTT.

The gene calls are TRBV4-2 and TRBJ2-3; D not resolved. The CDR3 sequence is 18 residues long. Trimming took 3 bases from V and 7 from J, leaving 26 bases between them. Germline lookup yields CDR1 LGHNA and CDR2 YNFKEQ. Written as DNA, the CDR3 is TGTGCCAGCAGCCACCCAATGTTAGGGTTGGTATCCGAGAATACGCAGTATTTT. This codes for CASSHPMLGLVSENTQYF.

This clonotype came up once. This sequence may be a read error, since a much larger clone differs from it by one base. Here the CDR3 reads CASSLSYSDEHYF. The DNA of the CDR3 is TGTGCCAGCAGCCTATCTTACAGTGACGAGCACTACTTC. This chain links TRBV12-3 or TRBV12-4 with TRBJ2-7; D remains unclear. The CDR3 runs to 13 residues.

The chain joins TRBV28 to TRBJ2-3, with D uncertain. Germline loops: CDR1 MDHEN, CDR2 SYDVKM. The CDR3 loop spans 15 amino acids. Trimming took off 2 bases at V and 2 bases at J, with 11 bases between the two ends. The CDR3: CASSLARSPTDTQYF. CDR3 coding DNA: TGTGCCAGCAGTTTAGCCCGCTCCCCCACAGATACGCAGTATTTT.

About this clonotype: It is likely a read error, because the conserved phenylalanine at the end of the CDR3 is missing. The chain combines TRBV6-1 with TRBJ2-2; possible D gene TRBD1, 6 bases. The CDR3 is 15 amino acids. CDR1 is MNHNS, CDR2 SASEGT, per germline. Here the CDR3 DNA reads TGTGCTAGCCGTCGTACAGGGATCGGCACCGGGGAGCTGTTTATT. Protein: CASRRTGIGTGELFI.

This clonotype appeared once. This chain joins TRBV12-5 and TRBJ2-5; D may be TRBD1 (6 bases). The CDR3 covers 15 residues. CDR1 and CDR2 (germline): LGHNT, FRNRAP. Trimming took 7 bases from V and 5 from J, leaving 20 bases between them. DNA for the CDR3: TGTGCTAGTGATATCTCGGACAGCCCGGCGGAGACCCAGTACTTC. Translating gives CASDISDSPAETQYF.

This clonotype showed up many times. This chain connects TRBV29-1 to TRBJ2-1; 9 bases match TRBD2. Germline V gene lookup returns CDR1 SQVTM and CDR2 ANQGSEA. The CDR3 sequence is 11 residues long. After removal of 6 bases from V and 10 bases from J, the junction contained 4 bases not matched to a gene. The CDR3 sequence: CSVWAGGEQFF. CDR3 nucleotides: TGCAGCGTGTGGGCGGGAGGGGAGCAGTTCTTC.

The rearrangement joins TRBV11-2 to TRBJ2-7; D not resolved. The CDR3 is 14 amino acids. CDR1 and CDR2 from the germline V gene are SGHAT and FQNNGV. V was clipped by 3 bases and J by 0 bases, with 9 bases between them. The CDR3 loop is CASSLWDNSYEQYF. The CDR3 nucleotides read TGTGCCAGCAGCTTGTGGGATAACTCCTACGAGCAGTACTTC.

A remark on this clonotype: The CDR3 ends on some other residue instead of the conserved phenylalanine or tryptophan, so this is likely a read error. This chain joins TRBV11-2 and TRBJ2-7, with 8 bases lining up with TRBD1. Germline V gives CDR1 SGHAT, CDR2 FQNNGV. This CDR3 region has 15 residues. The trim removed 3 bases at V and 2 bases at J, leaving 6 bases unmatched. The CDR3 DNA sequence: TGTGCCAGCAGCTTGGCCGGGACAGGAGCCTACGAGCAGTACTTG. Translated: CASSLAGTGAYEQYL.

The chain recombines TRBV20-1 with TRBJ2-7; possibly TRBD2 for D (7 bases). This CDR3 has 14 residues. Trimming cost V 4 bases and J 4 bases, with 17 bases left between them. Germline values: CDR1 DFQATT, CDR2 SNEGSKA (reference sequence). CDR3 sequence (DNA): TGCAGTGCTAAAGGGGGGAGGGCTCTATACGAGCAGTACTTC. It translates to CSAKGGRALYEQYF.

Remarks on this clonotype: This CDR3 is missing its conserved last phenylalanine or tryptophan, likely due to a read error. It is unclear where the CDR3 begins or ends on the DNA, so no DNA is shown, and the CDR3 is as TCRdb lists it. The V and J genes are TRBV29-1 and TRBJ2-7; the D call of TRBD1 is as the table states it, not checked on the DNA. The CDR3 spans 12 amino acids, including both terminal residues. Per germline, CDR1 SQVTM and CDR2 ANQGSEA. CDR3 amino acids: CSVGGPRYEQYL.

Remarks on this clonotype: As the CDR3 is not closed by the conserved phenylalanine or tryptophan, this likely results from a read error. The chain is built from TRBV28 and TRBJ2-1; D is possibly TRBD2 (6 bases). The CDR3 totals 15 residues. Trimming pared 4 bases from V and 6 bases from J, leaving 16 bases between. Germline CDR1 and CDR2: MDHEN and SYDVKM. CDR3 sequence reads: CASSSRQSRGNEQFL. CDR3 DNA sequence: TGTGCCAGCAGTTCCCGACAGTCGCGGGGCAATGAGCAGTTCCTC.

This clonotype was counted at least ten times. The CDR3 spells CASSRGDSSYEQYF. CDR3 sequence (DNA): TGTGCCAGCAGCCGGGGGGACTCCAGCTACGAGCAGTACTTC. The V call is TRBV4-2, the J call TRBJ2-7, with D maybe TRBD2 (6 bases). Germline values: CDR1 LGHNA, CDR2 YNFKEQ. The ends were cut back, 4 bases at V and 3 bases at J, with 13 bases in the middle. This CDR3 region has 14 residues.